This entry is about one T cell receptor (beta chain). TCRdb keeps only in-frame clones here, not all; method: immunoSEQ multiplex PCR. The sample contains 91,000 or so clones, about 95% of which appear only once. The source of the sample is a study of technical replicates of blood from a handful of donors. V gave up 5 bases and J gave up 8 bases; unmatched junction bases: 7. Germline V CDR1 and CDR2: LNHDA, SQIVND (reference sequence). The CDR3 has 13 residues. The chain recombines TRBV19 with TRBJ1-2, with TRBD1 identical over 8 bases. This receptor was identified in a human donor in good health. Material: T cells isolated from PBMCs. The chain's CDR3 is CASSAQGAGGYTF. The DNA for the CDR3 is TGTGCCAGTAGTGCCCAGGGGGCGGGGGGCTACACCTTC.